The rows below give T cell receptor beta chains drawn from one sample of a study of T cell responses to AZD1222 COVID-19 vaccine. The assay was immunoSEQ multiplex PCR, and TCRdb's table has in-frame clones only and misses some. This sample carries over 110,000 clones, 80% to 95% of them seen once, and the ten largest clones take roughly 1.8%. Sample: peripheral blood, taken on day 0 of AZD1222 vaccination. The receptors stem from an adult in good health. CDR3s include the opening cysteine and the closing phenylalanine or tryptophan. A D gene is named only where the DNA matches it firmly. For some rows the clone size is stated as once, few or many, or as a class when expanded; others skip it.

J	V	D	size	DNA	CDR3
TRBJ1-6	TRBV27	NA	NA	TGTGCCAGCAGTTGGTTGTCCTATAATTCACCCCTCCACTTT	CASSWLSYNSPLHF
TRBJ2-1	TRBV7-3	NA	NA	TGTGCCAGCAGCTTAGGAGGAGCGGTTAATGAGCAGTTCTTC	CASSLGGAVNEQFF
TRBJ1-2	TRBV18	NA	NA	TGTGCCAGCTCACCACGGATGGATCAGCCTAACTATGGCTACACCTTC	CASSPRMDQPNYGYTF
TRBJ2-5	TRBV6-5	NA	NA	TGTGCCAGCAGTCCCTTTGGGAGCCCTCAAGAGACCCAGTACTTC	CASSPFGSPQETQYF
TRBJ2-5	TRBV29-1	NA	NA	TGCAGCGCTTACGGGGGCGAAGAGACCCAGTACTTC	CSAYGGEETQYF
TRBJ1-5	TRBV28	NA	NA	TGTGCCAGCAGTTTATCGCCCGGAGCGGGACATCAGCCCCAGCATTTT	CASSLSPGAGHQPQHF
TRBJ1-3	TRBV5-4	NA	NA	TGTGCCAGCAGCCAAAGGGGCTCTGGAAACACCATATATTTT	CASSQRGSGNTIYF
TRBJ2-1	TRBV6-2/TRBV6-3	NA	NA	TGTGCCAGCAGTCCGCGGGACAGCAATGAGCAGTTCTTC	CASSPRDSNEQFF
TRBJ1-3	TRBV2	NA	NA	TGTGCCAGCAGTGAACGTAGACCTTTCTCTGGAAACACCATATATTTT	CASSERRPFSGNTIYF
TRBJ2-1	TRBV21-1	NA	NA	TGTGCCAGCAGCAAAGCAAAGAGCTCCTACAATGAGCAGTTCTTC	CASSKAKSSYNEQFF
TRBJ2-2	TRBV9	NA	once	TGTGCCAGCAGCGAACAGGGATCTGTTTACACCGGGGAGCTGTTTTTT	CASSEQGSVYTGELFF
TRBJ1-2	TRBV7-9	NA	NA	TGTGCCAGCAGCTTAGGGAGGGACTATGGCTACACCTTC	CASSLGRDYGYTF
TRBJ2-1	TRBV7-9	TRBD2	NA	TGTGCCAGCAGCTTAAGTCGTCGCGGGAGCCCCTACAATGAGCAGTTCTTC	CASSLSRRGSPYNEQFF
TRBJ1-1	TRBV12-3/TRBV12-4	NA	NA	TGTGCCAGCAGTTTAAATGGAGGGACTGAAGCTTTCTTT	CASSLNGGTEAFF
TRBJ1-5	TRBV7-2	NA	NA	TGTGCCAGCAGCTTACAGGGCAGAGTCAATCAGCCCCAGCATTTT	CASSLQGRVNQPQHF
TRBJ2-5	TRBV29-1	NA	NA	TGCAGCGTTGGGCAAGAGACCCAGTACTTC	CSVGQETQYF
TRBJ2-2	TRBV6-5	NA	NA	TGTGCCAGCAGTTACTCCCCGGGCACCGGGGAGCTGTTTTTT	CASSYSPGTGELFF
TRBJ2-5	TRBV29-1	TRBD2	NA	TGCAGCGTTGAGTCAGCGGGAGGGCCCGGAGAGACCCAGTACTTC	CSVESAGGPGETQYF
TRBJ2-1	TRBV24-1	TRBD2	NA	TGTGCCACCAGTGAACCTGGACTAGCGGGAGGCCGATCCTACAATGAGCAGTTCTTC	CATSEPGLAGGRSYNEQFF
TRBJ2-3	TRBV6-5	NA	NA	TGTGCCAGCAGTTCCCCCTCAGATACGCAGTATTTT	CASSSPSDTQYF
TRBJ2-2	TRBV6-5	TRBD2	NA	TGTGCCAGCAGTTCAAGACTAGCGGGAGGGTTAGGGGAGCTGTTTTTT	CASSSRLAGGLGELFF
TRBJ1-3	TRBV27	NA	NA	TGTGCCAGCAGTCCCCGGGGCTTCTCTTATCAGGGTAACACCATATATTTT	CASSPRGFSYQGNTIYF
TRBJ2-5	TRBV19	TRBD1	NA	TGTGCCAGTGGACAGGGGAGAACCCAGTACTTC	CASGQGRTQYF
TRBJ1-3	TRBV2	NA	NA	TGTGCCAGCAGTGCCTCCTTTGGTTACGTAAACACCATATATTTT	CASSASFGYVNTIYF
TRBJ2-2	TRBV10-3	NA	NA	TGTGCCATCAGGGTTTCTCAGGGGGACTTGCTGGACACCGGGGAGCTGTTTTTT	CAIRVSQGDLLDTGELFF
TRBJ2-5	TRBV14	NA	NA	TGTGCCAGCAGCCAAACAATTCGGGAGACCCAGTACTTC	CASSQTIRETQYF
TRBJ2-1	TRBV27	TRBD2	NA	TGTGCCAGCAGTTCCACTAGCGGGCCCTCCTACAATGAGCAGTTCTTC	CASSSTSGPSYNEQFF
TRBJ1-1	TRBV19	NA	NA	TGTGCCAGTAGTATTACAGTTATGAACACTGAAGCTTTCTTT	CASSITVMNTEAFF
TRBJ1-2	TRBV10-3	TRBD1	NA	TGTGCCATCAGTGGCCGACAGGGGGCTGGCTACACCTTC	CAISGRQGAGYTF
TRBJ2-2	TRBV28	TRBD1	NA	TGTGCCAGCAGAGAGACAGGGTCGAACACCGGGGAGCTGTTTTTT	CASRETGSNTGELFF
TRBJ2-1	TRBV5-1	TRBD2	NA	TGCGCCAGCAGCTTGGCGGGTAGCGGGAGGCCCCACAATGAGCAGTTCTTC	CASSLAGSGRPHNEQFF
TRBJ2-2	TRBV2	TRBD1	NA	TGTGCCAGCAGGAAAAACAGGGGAAGCACCGGGGAGCTGTTTTTT	CASRKNRGSTGELFF
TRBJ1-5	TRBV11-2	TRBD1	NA	TGTGCCAGCAGCCCCTGGGAAGGGGGCTCAAATCAGCCCCAGCATTTT	CASSPWEGGSNQPQHF
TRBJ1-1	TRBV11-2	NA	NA	TGTGCCAGCAGCCCCTACCAGCCTAACACTGAAGCTTTCTTT	CASSPYQPNTEAFF
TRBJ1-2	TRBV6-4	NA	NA	TGTGCCGACCACCCGCCAGGGGTAGGGTATGGCTACACCTTC	CADHPPGVGYGYTF
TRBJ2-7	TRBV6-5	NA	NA	TGTGCCAGCAGACCCTCGGGACATGCTTACGAGCAGTACTTC	CASRPSGHAYEQYF
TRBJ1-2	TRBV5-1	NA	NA	TGCGCCAGCAGCTTAGACTCGCGACCCTATGGCTACACCTTC	CASSLDSRPYGYTF
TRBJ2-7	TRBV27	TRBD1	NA	TGTGCCAGCAGTTTACGGTGGGTGGGACAGGGTTACGAGCAGTACTTC	CASSLRWVGQGYEQYF
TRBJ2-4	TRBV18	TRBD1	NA	TGTGCCAGCTCACCACCCGACAGGGATAGAAACATTCAGTACTTC	CASSPPDRDRNIQYF
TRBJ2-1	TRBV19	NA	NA	TGTGCCAGTAGTATATTATCGAGGATCGATGAGCAGTTCTTC	CASSILSRIDEQFF
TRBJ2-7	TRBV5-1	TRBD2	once	TGCGCCAGCAGCTTGGTGGGACTAGCGGTCTCCTACGAGCAGTACTTC	CASSLVGLAVSYEQYF
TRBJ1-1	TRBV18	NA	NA	TGTGCCAGTTCCGGGACGGACTACACTGAAGCTTTCTTT	CASSGTDYTEAFF
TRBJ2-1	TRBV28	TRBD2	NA	TGTGCCAGCAGTTTGTGGGCGGGCGGGAGCTCCTACAATGAGCAGTTCTTC	CASSLWAGGSSYNEQFF
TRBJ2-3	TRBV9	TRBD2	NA	TGTGCCAGCAGCGTACTGACTAGCGCAGATACGCAGTATTTT	CASSVLTSADTQYF
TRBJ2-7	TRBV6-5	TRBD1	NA	TGTGCCAGCAGCAACACAGGGGCCCCCTACGAGCAGTACTTC	CASSNTGAPYEQYF
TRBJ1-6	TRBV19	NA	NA	TGTGCCAGTAGTAGATCAGATGGTTGGGGTTCACCCCTCCACTTT	CASSRSDGWGSPLHF
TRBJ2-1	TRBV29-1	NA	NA	TGCAGCGTCCGCGGGGCTTACAATGAGCAGTTCTTC	CSVRGAYNEQFF
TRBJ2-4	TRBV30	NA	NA	TGTGCCTGGAGTGTCCAGGGAGCCAAAAACATTCAGTACTTC	CAWSVQGAKNIQYF
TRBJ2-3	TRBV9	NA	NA	TGTGCCAGCAGCGTAGGGGGGAGCCGGGCAGATACGCAGTATTTT	CASSVGGSRADTQYF
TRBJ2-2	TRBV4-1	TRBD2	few	TGCGCCAGCAGCCAAACCCGGACTAGCGCCCTGGGGGAGCTGTTTTTT	CASSQTRTSALGELFF
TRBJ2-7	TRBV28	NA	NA	TGTGCCAGCAGTACAAGGCTGCGGGAGCAGTACTTC	CASSTRLREQYF
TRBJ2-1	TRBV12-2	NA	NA	TGTGCAAGTCCCTTCGGAGGGCGGGAGTCCCACAATGAGCAGTTCTTC	CASPFGGRESHNEQFF
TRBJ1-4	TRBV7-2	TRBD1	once	TGTGCCAGCAGCGTGGACAGGGGGCGGGAAAAACTGTTTTTT	CASSVDRGREKLFF
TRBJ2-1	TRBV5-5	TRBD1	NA	TGTGCCAGCAGACCCGGGACAGGGGACAAGAATGAGCAGTTCTTC	CASRPGTGDKNEQFF
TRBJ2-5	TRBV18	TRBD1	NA	TGTGCCAGCTCACCGGACAGGCGCACCCAGTACTTC	CASSPDRRTQYF